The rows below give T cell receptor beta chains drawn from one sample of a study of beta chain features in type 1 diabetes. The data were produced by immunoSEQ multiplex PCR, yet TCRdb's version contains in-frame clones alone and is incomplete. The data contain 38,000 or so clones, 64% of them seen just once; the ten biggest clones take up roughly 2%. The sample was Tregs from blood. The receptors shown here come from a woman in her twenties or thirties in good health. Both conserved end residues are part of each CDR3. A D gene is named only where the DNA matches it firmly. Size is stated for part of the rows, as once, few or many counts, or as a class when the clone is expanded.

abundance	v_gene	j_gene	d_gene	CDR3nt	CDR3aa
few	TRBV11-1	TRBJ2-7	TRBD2	TGTGCCAGCAGCTTTACGGGAGGGCCCTACGAGCAGTACTTC	CASSFTGGPYEQYF
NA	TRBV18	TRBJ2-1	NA	TGTGCCAGCTCACCACCGCTCGTCGGAGGGCAGTTCTTC	CASSPPLVGGQFF
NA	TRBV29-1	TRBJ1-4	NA	TGCAGCATCTCACAGGGACGTGCTGAAAAACTGTTTTTT	CSISQGRAEKLFF
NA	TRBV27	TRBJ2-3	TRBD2	TGTGCCAGCAGCCTTGGACTAGCGGGGGACACAGATACGCAGTATTTT	CASSLGLAGDTDTQYF
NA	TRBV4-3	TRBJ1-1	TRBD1	TGCGCCAGCAGCCAAGATCCGGGGACAGGGCGTACTGAAGCTTTCTTT	CASSQDPGTGRTEAFF
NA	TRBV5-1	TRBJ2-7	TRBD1	TGCGCCAGCAGCTTGTACCCCGGGACAGGGGGTTTCGAGCAGTACTTC	CASSLYPGTGGFEQYF
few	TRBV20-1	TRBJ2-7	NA	TGCAGTGCGCAACTACCTAAAGAGCAGTACTTC	CSAQLPKEQYF
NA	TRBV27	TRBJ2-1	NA	TGTGCCAGCACCCCCGACAGGAGATACTACAATGAGCAGTTCTTC	CASTPDRRYYNEQFF
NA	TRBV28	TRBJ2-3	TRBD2	TGTGCCAGCAGTCAGAGCGGGAGTGGGGACACAGATACGCAGTATTTT	CASSQSGSGDTDTQYF
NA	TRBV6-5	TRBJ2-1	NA	TGTGCCAGCAGTTACTCGATGGGGGCTCCGTACAATGAGCAGTTCTTC	CASSYSMGAPYNEQFF
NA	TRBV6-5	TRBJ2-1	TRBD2	TGTGCCAGCACCTGGGCGGGAGCAGGTGAGCAGTTCTTC	CASTWAGAGEQFF
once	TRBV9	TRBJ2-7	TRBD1	TGTGCCAGCAGCGTGCTCCGGGACAGAGGCGAGCAGTACTTC	CASSVLRDRGEQYF
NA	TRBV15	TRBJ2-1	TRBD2	TGTGCCACCAGCAGAGAAAGACTAGCGGGAGAGGAGCAGTTCTTC	CATSRERLAGEEQFF
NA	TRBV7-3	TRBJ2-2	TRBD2	TGTGCCAGCAGCCCCGCGGGACTAGCGGGAGTAGGAAACACCGGGGAGCTGTTTTTT	CASSPAGLAGVGNTGELFF
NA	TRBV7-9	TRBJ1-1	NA	TGTGCCAGCAGACCTATAAACACTGAAGCTTTCTTT	CASRPINTEAFF
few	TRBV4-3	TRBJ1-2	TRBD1	TGCGCCAGCAGCCAGGAACCGACAGGGACGTATGGCTACACCTTC	CASSQEPTGTYGYTF
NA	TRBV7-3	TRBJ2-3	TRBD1	TGTGCCAGCAGCGCCGACAGGGAAGGGGATACGCAGTATTTT	CASSADREGDTQYF
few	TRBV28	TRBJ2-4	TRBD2	TGTGCCAGCAGTTTGGATCGGGGGCGGGAGGGCCGAGCCAAAAACATTCAGTACTTC	CASSLDRGREGRAKNIQYF
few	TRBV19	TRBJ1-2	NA	TGTGCCAGTAGTATGATCCGGAGGGCGTGGGGCTACACCTTC	CASSMIRRAWGYTF
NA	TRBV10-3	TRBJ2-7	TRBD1	TGTGCCATCAGTTCCCCCGGGACAGGGACCTACGAGCAGTACTTC	CAISSPGTGTYEQYF
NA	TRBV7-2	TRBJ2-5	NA	TGTGCCAGCAGCTTAGCGGGAGTGGGGTCGGAGACCCAGTACTTC	CASSLAGVGSETQYF
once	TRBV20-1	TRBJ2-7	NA	TGCAGCCCTAAGGGGCCATACGAGCAGTACTTC	CSPKGPYEQYF
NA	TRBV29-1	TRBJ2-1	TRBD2	TGCAGCGTTGACTTACTAGCGGGAGTCTCCAATGAGCAGTTCTTC	CSVDLLAGVSNEQFF
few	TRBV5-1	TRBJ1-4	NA	TGCGCCAGCAGCTTGGCCCCAGGGCAGGGGTCTGAAAAACTGTTTTTT	CASSLAPGQGSEKLFF
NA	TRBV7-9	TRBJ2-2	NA	TGTGCCAGCGGTAGAGGCGGGGAGCTGTTTTTT	CASGRGGELFF
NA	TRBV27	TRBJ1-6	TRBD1	TGTGCCAGCAGTTTTACAGGGGGCTCCTATAATTCACCCCTCCACTTT	CASSFTGGSYNSPLHF
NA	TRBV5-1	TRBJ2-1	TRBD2	TGCGCCAGCAGCTTGTCGGGAGGTGTCAATGAGCAGTTCTTC	CASSLSGGVNEQFF
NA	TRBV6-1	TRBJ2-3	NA	TGTGCCAGCAGTTATCTAGATACGCAGTATTTT	CASSYLDTQYF
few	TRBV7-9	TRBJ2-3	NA	TGTGCCAGCAGCTTTGGAGGTTCTAGCACAGATACGCAGTATTTT	CASSFGGSSTDTQYF
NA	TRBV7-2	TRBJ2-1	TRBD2	TGTGCCAGCAGCTTAAAAACGGGGGAGGGCCTCAATGAGCAGTTCTTC	CASSLKTGEGLNEQFF
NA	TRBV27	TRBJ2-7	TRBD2	TGTGCCAGCAGTCAGACCTTCCTGGCGGGAGGGGGCTACGAGCAGTACTTC	CASSQTFLAGGGYEQYF
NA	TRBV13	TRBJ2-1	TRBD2	TGTGCCAGCAGTCTACCCCGTCAACGGCTAGCGGTAGACTACAATGAGCAGTTCTTC	CASSLPRQRLAVDYNEQFF
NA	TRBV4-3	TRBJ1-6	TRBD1	TGCGCCAGCAGCCACTCCGCCGCCAACAGGGGACTCAATTCACCCCTCCACTTT	CASSHSAANRGLNSPLHF
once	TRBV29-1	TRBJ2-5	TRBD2	TGCAGCGTTGGAAGAGCTAGCGGGATCCCATGGGGGACCCAGTACTTC	CSVGRASGIPWGTQYF
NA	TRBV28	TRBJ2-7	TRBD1	TGTGCCAGCAGTTCCTCGGACAGGGCGCAGTACTTC	CASSSSDRAQYF
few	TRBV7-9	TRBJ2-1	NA	TGTGCCAGCAGCTTGGGGAGTAGCTCCTACAATGAGCAGTTCTTC	CASSLGSSSYNEQFF
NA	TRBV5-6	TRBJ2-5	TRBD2	TGTGCCAGCAGCTTAGCGGGAGCCCAAGAGACCCAGTACTTC	CASSLAGAQETQYF
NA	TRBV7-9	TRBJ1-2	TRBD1	TGTGCCAGCAGCTGGACGACAGGGGGCTATGGCTACACCTTC	CASSWTTGGYGYTF
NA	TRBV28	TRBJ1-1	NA	TGTGCCAGCAGTCCGGACAGAGACCATGAAGCTTTCTTT	CASSPDRDHEAFF
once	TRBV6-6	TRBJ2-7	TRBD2	TGTGCCAGCAGTTATGTGACTAGCGCGTTCTCCTACGAGCAGTACTTC	CASSYVTSAFSYEQYF
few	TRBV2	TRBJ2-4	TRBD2	TGTGCCAGCCGCATAGCGGGAGCCATAGCCAAAAACATTCAGTACTTC	CASRIAGAIAKNIQYF
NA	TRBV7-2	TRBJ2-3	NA	TGTGCCAGCAGCCGGGGAGGTTGGGATACGCAGTATTTT	CASSRGGWDTQYF
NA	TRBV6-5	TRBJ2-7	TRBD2	TGTGCCAGCAGTCCGGGGGGGTCGGGGTACGAGCAGTACTTC	CASSPGGSGYEQYF
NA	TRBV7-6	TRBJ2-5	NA	TGTGCCAGCAGCTTAGCGTCGGAGACCCAGTACTTC	CASSLASETQYF
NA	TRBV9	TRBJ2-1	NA	TGTGCCAGCACGGCAGGGGATCCGGCCAATGAGCAGTTCTTC	CASTAGDPANEQFF
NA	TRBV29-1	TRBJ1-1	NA	TGCAGCGTTGTGGGGAGGCTTACTATGAACACTGAAGCTTTCTTT	CSVVGRLTMNTEAFF
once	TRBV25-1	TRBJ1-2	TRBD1	TGTGCCAGCAGTGGACAGGGGTTCTATGGCTACACCTTC	CASSGQGFYGYTF
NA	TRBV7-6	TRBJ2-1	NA	TGTGCCAGCAGCTTAGTAGACAGTTACAATGAGCAGTTCTTC	CASSLVDSYNEQFF
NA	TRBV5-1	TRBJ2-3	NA	TGCGCCAGCAGCCCGCTCGAGGCCACAGATACGCAGTATTTT	CASSPLEATDTQYF
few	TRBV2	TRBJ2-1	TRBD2	TGTGCCAGCAGCTATGGACTAGCGGGAACCCTGGAGCAGTTCTTC	CASSYGLAGTLEQFF
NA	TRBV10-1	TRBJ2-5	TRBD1	TGCGCCAGCAGTGATCAGGGGGTCGAGACCCAGTACTTC	CASSDQGVETQYF
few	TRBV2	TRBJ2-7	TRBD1	TGTGCCACCATGGACAGGGTAACCTACGAGCAGTACTTC	CATMDRVTYEQYF
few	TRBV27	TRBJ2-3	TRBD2	TGTGCCAGCAGTTTACCGGGACTATTGACAGATACGCAGTATTTT	CASSLPGLLTDTQYF
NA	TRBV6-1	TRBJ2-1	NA	TGTGCCACCAATCCCCGGAGCGGGCTATACAATGAGCAGTTCTTC	CATNPRSGLYNEQFF
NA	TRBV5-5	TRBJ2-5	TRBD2	TGTGCCAGCGCGGGGGGAGTCACGGAGACCCAGTACTTC	CASAGGVTETQYF